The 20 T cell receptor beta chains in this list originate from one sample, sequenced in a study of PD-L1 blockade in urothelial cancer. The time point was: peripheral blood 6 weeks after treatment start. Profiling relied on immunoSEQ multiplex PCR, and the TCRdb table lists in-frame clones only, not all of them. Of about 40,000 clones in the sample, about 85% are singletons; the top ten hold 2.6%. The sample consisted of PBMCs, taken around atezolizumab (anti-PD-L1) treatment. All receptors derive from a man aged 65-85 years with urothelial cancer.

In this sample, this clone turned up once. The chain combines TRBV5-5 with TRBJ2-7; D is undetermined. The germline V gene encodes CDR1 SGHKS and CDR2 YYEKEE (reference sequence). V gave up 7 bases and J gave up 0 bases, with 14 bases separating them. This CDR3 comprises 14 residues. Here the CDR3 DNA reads TGTGCCAGCTCGGCGGCGCAAAGCTCCTACGAGCAGTACTTC. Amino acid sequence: CASSAAQSSYEQYF. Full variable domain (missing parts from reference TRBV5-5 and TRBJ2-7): DAGVTQSPTHLIKTRGQQVTLRCSPISGHKSVSWYQQVLGQGPQFIFQYYEKEERGRGNFPDRFSARQFPNYSSELNVNALLLGDSALYLCASSAAQSSYEQYFGPGTRLTVT.

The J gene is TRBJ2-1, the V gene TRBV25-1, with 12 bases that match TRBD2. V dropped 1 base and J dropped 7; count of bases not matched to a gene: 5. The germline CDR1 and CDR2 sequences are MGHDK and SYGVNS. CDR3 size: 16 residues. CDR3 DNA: TGTGCCAGCAGTGAATTATTTGGACTAGCGGGAAATGAGCAGTTCTTC. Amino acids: CASSELFGLAGNEQFF.

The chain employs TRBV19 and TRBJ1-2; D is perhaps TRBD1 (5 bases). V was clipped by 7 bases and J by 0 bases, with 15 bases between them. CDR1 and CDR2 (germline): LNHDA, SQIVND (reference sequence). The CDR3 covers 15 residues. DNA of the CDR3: TGTGCCAGTACTCAACAGGTTCATGCTAACTATGGCTACACCTTC. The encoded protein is CASTQQVHANYGYTF.

The CDR3 DNA is TGCGCCAGCAGCTTCCGACAGGGCCTTCAAGAGACCCAGTACTTC. Translation: CASSFRQGLQETQYF. This chain joins TRBV5-1 and TRBJ2-5, with 7 bases that match TRBD1. The J segment lost 2 bases and the V segment lost 2 bases, leaving 6 bases of the junction unmatched. The CDR3 is 15 amino acids. CDR1 and CDR2 (germline): SGHRS, YFSETQ. Combining the CDR3 with reference TRBV5-1 and TRBJ2-5 gives the whole variable domain KAGVTQTPRYLIKTRGQQVTLSCSPISGHRSVSWYQQTPGQGLQFLFEYFSETQRNKGNFPGRFSGRQFSNSRSEMNVSTLELGDSALYLCASSFRQGLQETQYFGPGTRLLVL.

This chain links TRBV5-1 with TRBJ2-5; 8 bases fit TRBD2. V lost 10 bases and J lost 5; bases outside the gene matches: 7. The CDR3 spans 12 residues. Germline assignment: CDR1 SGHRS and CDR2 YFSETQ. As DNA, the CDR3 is TGCGCCTCCTGCGGGAGGAGGGAGACCCAGTACTTC. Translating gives CASCGRRETQYF. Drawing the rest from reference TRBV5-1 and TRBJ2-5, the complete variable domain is KAGVTQTPRYLIKTRGQQVTLSCSPISGHRSVSWYQQTPGQGLQFLFEYFSETQRNKGNFPGRFSGRQFSNSRSEMNVSTLELGDSALYLCASCGRRETQYFGPGTRLLVL.

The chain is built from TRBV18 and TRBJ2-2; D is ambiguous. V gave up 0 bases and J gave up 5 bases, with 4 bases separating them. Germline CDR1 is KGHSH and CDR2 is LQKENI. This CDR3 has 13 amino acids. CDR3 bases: TGTGCCAGCTCACCACCCGGGACCGGGGAGCTGTTTTTT. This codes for CASSPPGTGELFF.

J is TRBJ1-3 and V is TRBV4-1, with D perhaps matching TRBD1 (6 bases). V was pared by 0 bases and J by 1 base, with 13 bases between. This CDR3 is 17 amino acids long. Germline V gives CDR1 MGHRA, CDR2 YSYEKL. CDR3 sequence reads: CASSQDSGRGSGNTIYF. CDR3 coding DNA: TGCGCCAGCAGCCAAGATTCCGGGAGGGGGTCTGGAAACACCATATATTTT.

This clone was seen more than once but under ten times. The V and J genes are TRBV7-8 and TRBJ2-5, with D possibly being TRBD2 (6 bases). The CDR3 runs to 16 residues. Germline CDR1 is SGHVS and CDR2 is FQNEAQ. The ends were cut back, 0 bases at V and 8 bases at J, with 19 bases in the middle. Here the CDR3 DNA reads TGTGCCAGCAGCTTAGCGCGGGGTCGGCTTAAGAGCACCCAGTACTTC. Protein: CASSLARGRLKSTQYF.

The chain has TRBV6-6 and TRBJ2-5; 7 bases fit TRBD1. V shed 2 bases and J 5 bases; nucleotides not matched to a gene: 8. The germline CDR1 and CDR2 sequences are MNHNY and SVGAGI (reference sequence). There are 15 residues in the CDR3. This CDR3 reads CASSYPGQVGETQYF. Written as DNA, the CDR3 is TGTGCCAGCAGTTACCCCGGACAGGTCGGGGAGACCCAGTACTTC.

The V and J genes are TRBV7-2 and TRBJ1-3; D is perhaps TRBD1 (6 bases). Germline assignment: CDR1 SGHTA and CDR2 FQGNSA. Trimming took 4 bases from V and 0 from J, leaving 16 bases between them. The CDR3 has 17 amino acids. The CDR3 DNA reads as TGTGCCAGCAGCTCGGACAGTGGGTCTTACTCTGGAAACACCATATATTTT. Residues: CASSSDSGSYSGNTIYF.

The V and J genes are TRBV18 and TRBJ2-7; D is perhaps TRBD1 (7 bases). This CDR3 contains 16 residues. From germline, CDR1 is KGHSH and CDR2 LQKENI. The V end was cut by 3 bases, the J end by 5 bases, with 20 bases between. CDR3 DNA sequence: TGTGCCAGCTCACCGGCCCCCAACAGGGGAGGACACGAGCAGTACTTC. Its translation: CASSPAPNRGGHEQYF.

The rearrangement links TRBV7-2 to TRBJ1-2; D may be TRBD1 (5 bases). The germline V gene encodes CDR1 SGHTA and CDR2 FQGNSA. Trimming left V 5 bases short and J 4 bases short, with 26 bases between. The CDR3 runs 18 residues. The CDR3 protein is CASSLQGGGSLPFYGYTF. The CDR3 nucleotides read TGTGCCAGCAGCCTCCAGGGCGGGGGAAGTCTCCCCTTCTATGGCTACACCTTC.

CDR3 nucleotides: TGTGCCAGCAGTGACCAGGGGCGCACCGGGGAGCTGTTTTTT. Its protein product is CASSDQGRTGELFF. The rearrangement joins TRBV6-1 to TRBJ2-2; TRBD1 might be the D (6 bases). The CDR3 has 14 amino acids. Germline CDR1 is MNHNS and CDR2 is SASEGT. Between the trimmed V and J ends, which lost 3 bases and 4 bases, there was a span of 9 bases.

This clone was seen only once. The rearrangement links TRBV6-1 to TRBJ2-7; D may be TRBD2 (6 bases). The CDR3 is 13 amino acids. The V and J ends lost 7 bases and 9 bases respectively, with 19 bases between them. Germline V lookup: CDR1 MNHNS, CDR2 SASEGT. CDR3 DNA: TGTGCCAGCAACAAAGATAAGGACGGGGGGCAGTACTTC. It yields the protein CASNKDKDGGQYF.

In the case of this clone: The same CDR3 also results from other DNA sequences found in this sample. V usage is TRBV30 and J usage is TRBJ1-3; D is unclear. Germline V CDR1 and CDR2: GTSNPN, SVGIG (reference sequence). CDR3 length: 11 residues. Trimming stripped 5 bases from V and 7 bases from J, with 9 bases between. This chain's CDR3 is CAWSPGNTIYF. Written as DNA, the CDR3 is TGTGCCTGGTCACCCGGTAACACCATATATTTT.

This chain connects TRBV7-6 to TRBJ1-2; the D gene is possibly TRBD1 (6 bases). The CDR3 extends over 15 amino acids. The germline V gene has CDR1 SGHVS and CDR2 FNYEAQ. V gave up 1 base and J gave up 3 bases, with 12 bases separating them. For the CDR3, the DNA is TGTGCCAGCAGCTTAGACGAGGGGGTGGACTATGGCTACACCTTC. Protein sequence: CASSLDEGVDYGYTF.

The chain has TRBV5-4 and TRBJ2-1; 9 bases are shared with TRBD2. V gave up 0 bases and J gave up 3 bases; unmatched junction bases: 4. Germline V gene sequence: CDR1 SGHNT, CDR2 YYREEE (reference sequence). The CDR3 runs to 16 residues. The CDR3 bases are TGTGCCAGCAGCTTGGACCGCGGGAGGGGCTACAATGAGCAGTTCTTC. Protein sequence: CASSLDRGRGYNEQFF.

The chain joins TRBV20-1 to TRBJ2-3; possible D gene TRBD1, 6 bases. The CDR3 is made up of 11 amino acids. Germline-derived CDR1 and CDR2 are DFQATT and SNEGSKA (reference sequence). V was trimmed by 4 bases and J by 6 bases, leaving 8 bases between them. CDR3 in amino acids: CSAKRGDTQYF. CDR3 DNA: TGCAGTGCTAAGAGGGGGGATACGCAGTATTTT.

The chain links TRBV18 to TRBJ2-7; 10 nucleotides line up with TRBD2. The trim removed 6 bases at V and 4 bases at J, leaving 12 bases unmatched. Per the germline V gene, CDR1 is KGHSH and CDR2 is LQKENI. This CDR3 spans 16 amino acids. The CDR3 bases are TGTGCCAGCTCCCCCAATGGACTAGCGGCAGCATACGAGCAGTACTTC. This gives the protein CASSPNGLAAAYEQYF.

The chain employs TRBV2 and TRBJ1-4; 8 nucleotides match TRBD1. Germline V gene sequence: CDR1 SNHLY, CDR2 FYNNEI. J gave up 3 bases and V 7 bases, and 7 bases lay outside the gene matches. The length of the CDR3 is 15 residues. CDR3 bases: TGTGCCAGCACCCGAACAGGGGGTTCTAATGAAAAACTGTTTTTT. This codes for CASTRTGGSNEKLFF.